These 5 T cell receptor beta chains share one sample of origin, sequenced in a study of OX40 agonist ivuxolimab in advanced cancers. The method was immunoSEQ multiplex PCR; TCRdb's version includes in-frame clones alone and lacks a portion of them. This sample yields about 63,000 clones, of which roughly nine tenths are seen a single time; around 3.9% belongs to the top ten. The sample in question was CD4+ or CD8+ T cells sorted from blood, obtained in a trial of the OX40 agonist ivuxolimab. Receptor source: an adult with an advanced solid tumor such as melanoma, head and neck, liver or kidney cancer.

The J gene is TRBJ1-3, the V gene TRBV6-1; a possible D gene is TRBD1 (5 bases). Germline V gives CDR1 MNHNS, CDR2 SASEGT. Trimming stripped 4 bases from V and 3 bases from J, with 10 bases between. The CDR3 has 14 amino acids. CDR3 bases: TGTGCCAGCAGTGTCGGGGCAGGTGGAAACACCATATATTTT. This encodes CASSVGAGGNTIYF.

A remark on this clone: At one end the junction does not follow the germline gene, possibly because of a read error. The chain uses TRBV7-7 and TRBJ1-1; D may be TRBD1 (5 bases). CDR1 SSHAT and CDR2 FNYEAQ come from the germline V gene (reference sequence). The CDR3 totals 15 residues. The CDR3 region has the DNA TGTGCTAGCAGCTTAGATCGGGACTTAGACACTGAAGCTTTCTTT. Translation gives CASSLDRDLDTEAFF.

The rearrangement joins TRBV7-2 to TRBJ2-3, with 10 bases that match TRBD1. Unmatched junction bases numbered 6, after V lost 5 bases and J lost 10 bases. From germline, CDR1 is SGHTA and CDR2 FQGNSA. CDR3 length: 13 residues. Here the CDR3 reads CASSPGTGVAQYF. The CDR3 DNA is TGTGCCAGCAGCCCCGGGACAGGGGTGGCGCAGTATTTT.

The chain uses TRBV2 and TRBJ2-3, with 9 positions matching TRBD2. Germline V gives CDR1 SNHLY, CDR2 FYNNEI. The CDR3 length is 14 residues. V lost 8 bases and J lost 2; bases outside the gene matches: 5. CDR3 DNA: TGTGCCAGCGCGGGGGGGGGATTCACAGATACGCAGTATTTT. This encodes CASAGGGFTDTQYF. Full variable domain (outside the CDR3, taken from reference TRBV2 and TRBJ2-3): EPEVTQTPSHQVTQMGQEVILRCVPISNHLYFYWYRQILGQKVEFLVSFYNNEISEKSEIFDDQFSVERPDGSNFTLKIRSTKLEDSAMYFCASAGGGFTDTQYFGPGTRLTVL.

The gene calls are TRBV6-6 and TRBJ2-5; unclear D gene. Trimming pared 0 bases from V and 2 bases from J, leaving 7 bases between. This CDR3 is 14 amino acids long. From germline, CDR1 is MNHNY and CDR2 SVGAGI (reference sequence). CDR3 bases: TGTGCCAGCAGTTACTCTCCCAGACAAGAGACCCAGTACTTC. It encodes CASSYSPRQETQYF.